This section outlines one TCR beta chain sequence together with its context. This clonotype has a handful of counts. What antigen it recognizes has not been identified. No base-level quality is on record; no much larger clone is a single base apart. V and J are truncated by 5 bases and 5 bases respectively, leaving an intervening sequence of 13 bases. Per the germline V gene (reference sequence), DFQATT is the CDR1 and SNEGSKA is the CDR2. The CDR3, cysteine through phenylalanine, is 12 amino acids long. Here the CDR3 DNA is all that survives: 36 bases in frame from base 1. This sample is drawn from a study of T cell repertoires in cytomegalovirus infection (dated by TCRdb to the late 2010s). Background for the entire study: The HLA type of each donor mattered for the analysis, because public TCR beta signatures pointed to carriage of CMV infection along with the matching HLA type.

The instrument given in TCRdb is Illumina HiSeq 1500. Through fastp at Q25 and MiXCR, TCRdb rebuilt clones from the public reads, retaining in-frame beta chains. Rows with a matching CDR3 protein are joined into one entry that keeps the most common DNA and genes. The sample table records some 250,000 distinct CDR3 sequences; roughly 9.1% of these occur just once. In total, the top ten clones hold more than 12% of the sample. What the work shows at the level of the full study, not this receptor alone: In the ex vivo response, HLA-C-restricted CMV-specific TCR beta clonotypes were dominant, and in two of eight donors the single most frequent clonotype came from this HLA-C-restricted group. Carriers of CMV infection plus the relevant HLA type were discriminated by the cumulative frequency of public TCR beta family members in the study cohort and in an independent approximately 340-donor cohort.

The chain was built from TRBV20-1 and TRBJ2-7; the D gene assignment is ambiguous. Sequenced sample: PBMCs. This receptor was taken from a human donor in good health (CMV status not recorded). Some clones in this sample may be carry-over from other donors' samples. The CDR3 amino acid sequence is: CSARRDVHEQYF. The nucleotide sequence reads TGCAGTGCTCGGCGCGACGTCCACGAGCAGTACTTC.